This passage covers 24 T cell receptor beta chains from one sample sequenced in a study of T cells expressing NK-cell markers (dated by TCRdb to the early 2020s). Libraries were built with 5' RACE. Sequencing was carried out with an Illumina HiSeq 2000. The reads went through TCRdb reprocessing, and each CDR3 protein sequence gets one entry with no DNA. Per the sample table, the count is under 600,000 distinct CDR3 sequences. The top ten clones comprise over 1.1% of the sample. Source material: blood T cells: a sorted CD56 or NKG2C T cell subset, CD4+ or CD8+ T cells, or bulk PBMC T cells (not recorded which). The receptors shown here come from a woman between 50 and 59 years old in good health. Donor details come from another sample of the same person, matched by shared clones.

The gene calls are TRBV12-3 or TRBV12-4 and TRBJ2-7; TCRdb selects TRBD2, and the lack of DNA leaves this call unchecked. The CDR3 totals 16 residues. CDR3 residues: CASSPSGGRTQAEQYF.

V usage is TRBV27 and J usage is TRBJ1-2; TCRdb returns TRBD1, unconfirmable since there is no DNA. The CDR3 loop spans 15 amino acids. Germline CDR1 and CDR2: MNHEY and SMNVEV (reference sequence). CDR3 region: CASSSWTQTSYGYTF.

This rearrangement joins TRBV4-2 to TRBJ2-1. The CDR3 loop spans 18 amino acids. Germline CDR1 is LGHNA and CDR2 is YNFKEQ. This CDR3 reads CASSQDFTNQYLGYEQFF.

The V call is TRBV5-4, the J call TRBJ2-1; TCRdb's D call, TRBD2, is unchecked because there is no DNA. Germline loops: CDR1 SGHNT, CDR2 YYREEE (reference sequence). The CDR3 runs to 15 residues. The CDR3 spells CASSLGLAGEHEQFF.

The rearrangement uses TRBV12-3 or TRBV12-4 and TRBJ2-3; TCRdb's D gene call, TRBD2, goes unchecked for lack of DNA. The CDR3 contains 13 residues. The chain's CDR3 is CASERDSTDTQYF.

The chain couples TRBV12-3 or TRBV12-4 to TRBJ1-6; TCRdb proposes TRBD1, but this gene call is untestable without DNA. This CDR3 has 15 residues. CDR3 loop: CASRTGTGNNSPLHF.

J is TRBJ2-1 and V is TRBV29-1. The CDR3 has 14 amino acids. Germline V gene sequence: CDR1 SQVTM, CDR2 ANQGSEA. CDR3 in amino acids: CSAALRLAYNEQFF.

The chain's CDR3 is CASSPKGQSEAFF. The genes are TRBV6-4 and TRBJ1-1; TCRdb gives TRBD1 as the D gene, but with no DNA this cannot be confirmed. The CDR3 consists of 13 residues. Germline lookup yields CDR1 MRHNA and CDR2 SNTAGT.

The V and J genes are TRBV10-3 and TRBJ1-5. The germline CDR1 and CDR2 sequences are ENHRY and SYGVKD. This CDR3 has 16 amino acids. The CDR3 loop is CAISESGRVSNQPQHF.

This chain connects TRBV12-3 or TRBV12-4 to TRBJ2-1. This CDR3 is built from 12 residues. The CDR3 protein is CASSSGSNEQFF.

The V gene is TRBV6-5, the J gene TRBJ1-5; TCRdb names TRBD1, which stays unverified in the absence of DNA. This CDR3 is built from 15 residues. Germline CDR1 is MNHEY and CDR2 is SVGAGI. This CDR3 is CASSQTMTGIQPQHF.

The CDR3 loop is CAWKVGSVAFF. The genes are TRBV30 and TRBJ1-1. CDR1 and CDR2 (germline): GTSNPN, SVGIG (reference sequence). This CDR3 has 11 residues.

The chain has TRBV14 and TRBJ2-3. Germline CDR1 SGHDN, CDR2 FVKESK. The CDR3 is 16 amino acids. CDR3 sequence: CASSQGKLVGTDTQYF.

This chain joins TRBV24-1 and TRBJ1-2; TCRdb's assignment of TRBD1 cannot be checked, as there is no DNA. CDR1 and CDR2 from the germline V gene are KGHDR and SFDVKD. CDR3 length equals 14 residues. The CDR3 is CATATGAANYGYTF.

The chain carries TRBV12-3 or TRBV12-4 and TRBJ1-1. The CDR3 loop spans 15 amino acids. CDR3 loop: CASTHSVEPWGSAFF.

CDR3 amino acids: CASSLRTSGREQYF. V gene TRBV3-1 combines with J gene TRBJ2-3; TCRdb selects TRBD2, and the lack of DNA leaves this call unchecked. CDR1 and CDR2 from the germline V gene are LGHDT and YNNKEL (reference sequence). The CDR3 covers 14 residues.

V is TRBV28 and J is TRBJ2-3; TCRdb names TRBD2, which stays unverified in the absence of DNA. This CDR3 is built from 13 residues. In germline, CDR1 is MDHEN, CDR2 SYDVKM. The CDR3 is CASCGDSTDTQYF.

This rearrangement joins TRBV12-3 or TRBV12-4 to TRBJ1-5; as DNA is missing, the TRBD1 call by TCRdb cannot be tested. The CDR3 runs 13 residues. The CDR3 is CASSSVGAKPQHF.

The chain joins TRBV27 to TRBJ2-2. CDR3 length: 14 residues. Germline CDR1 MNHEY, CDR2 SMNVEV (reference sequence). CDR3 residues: CASSHQSNTGELFF.

The chain's CDR3 is CASSSPGLYKNEQFF. This sequence joins TRBV5-1 and TRBJ2-1; TCRdb reports TRBD2, a call that lacks DNA to check it against. The CDR3 length is 15 residues. Germline CDR1 reads SGHRS; CDR2 reads YFSETQ.

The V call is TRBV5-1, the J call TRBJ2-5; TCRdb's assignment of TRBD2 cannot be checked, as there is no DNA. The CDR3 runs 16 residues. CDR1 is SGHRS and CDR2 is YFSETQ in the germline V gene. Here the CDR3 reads CASSPSAGGRGETQYF.

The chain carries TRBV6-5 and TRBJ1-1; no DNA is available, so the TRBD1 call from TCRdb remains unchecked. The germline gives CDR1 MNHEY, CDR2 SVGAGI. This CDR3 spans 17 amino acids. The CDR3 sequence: CASTPPQGETKGTEAFF.

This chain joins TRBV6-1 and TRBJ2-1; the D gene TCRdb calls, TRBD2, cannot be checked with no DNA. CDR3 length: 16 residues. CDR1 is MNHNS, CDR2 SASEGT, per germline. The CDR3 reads CASSLRGLAGHNEQFF.

CDR3 sequence: CASGAGGDTDTQYF. The J gene is TRBJ2-3, the V gene TRBV5-1; the D gene TCRdb calls, TRBD2, cannot be checked with no DNA. The CDR3 extends over 14 amino acids. The germline V gene has CDR1 SGHRS and CDR2 YFSETQ.